This T cell receptor beta chain was found in a study of blood T cell repertoires in COVID-19. Whole-study context: Acute and convalescent COVID-19 samples came from the United States, Italy and Spain. The analysed material was cDNA or gDNA that came from T cells, B-cell-depleted T cells, or PBMCs.

Methods used by the authors: Scientists estimated how many nucleated cells there were by amplifying reference gene primers. TCRdb's copy holds only in-frame clones and misses some; the assay was immunoSEQ multiplex PCR. V and J calls plus clone size are reproduced from that table; the DNA served to infer D and trimming. In the table there are around 130,000 clones, roughly 72% of which are singletons. The CDR3 has 12 residues. V was clipped by 8 bases and J by 1 base, with 8 bases between them. CDR1 is MNHEY and CDR2 is SVGAGI in the germline V gene. The rearrangement joins TRBV6-5 to TRBJ1-2; tentative D call: TRBD1 (5 bases). The receptor was isolated from a human donor in a cohort sampled during active COVID-19. The sequenced sample consisted of peripheral blood. The CDR3 DNA is TGTGCCAGCCAGGGTATTAACTATGGCTACACCTTC. It translates to CASQGINYGYTF.